This is a list of T cell receptor beta chains from one sample in a study of T cell changes during pregnancy in multiple sclerosis. Sequencing used immunoSEQ multiplex PCR; TCRdb keeps in-frame clones, though not all of them. Of some 60,000 clones listed, around 87% are singletons. The sample was peripheral blood from another person, used as feeder cells. The receptors originated from a human donor whose cells served as feeder cells for cultures in a pregnancy study. Both conserved end residues are part of each CDR3. The order of the fields is clone size, D gene, J gene, V gene, CDR3 protein, CDR3 DNA. D genes are given only for firm matches. A clone size is listed for some rows: how often the clone was seen (once, few, many), or a class if it is expanded.

. | TRBD2 | TRBJ2-1 | TRBV9 | CASSGRLAGYNEQFF | TGTGCCAGCAGCGGAAGACTAGCGGGGTACAATGAGCAGTTCTTC
once | . | TRBJ2-1 | TRBV6-1 | CASSELVWWFF | TGTGCCAGCAGTGAACTAGTGTGGTGGTTCTTC
. | . | TRBJ1-6 | TRBV25-1 | CASSDGWAASPLHF | TGTGCCAGCAGTGACGGCTGGGCGGCGTCACCCCTCCACTTT
. | . | TRBJ1-1 | TRBV30 | CAWYPGPLNTEAFF | TGTGCCTGGTATCCGGGACCCCTGAACACTGAAGCTTTCTTT
. | . | TRBJ1-4 | TRBV5-6 | CASSLRGEKLFF | TGTGCCAGCAGCTTGAGGGGTGAAAAACTGTTTTTT
. | . | TRBJ1-2 | TRBV6-5 | CASSYEARGVSGYTF | TGTGCCAGCAGTTACGAAGCTCGGGGTGTAAGTGGCTACACCTTC
. | TRBD1 | TRBJ1-5 | TRBV4-1 | CASSQEGSRQGSQHF | TGCGCCAGCAGCCAAGAGGGATCGAGACAGGGAAGCCAGCATTTT
. | TRBD2 | TRBJ2-7 | TRBV19 | CASTSGVSYEQYF | TGTGCCAGTACTAGCGGGGTGTCCTACGAGCAGTACTTC
once | . | TRBJ1-1 | TRBV6-5 | CASSPRNPGPEAFF | TGTGCCAGCAGTCCCCGTAACCCCGGGCCTGAAGCTTTCTTT
. | TRBD1 | TRBJ2-1 | TRBV6-1 | CASTWDRARDEQFF | TGTGCCAGCACCTGGGACAGGGCACGGGATGAGCAGTTCTTC
. | . | TRBJ2-3 | TRBV30 | CALRGPAITDTQYF | TGTGCCTTACGGGGACCCGCGATCACAGATACGCAGTATTTT
once | . | TRBJ2-2 | TRBV4-1 | CASSHRQGNTGELFF | TGCGCCAGCAGCCACAGGCAGGGAAACACCGGGGAGCTGTTTTTT
. | . | TRBJ2-7 | TRBV6-5 | CASRGILAYEQYF | TGTGCCAGCAGAGGCATCCTCGCCTACGAGCAGTACTTC
. | . | TRBJ2-1 | TRBV10-3 | CAISEPTRFLGQFF | TGTGCCATCAGTGAGCCCACTAGGTTTTTAGGGCAGTTCTTC
. | . | TRBJ1-2 | TRBV6-1 | CASSEGSHAPRGNYGYTF | TGTGCCAGCAGTGAAGGGTCTCACGCCCCACGGGGGAACTATGGCTACACCTTC
. | TRBD1 | TRBJ1-6 | TRBV5-6 | CASSSPTGGLAKNSPLHF | TGTGCCAGCAGCTCTCCGACAGGGGGTCTTGCTAAGAATTCACCCCTCCACTTT
. | . | TRBJ2-4 | TRBV5-1 | CASSLAGDIQYF | TGCGCCAGCAGCTTGGCCGGGGACATTCAGTACTTC
. | . | TRBJ2-5 | TRBV7-8 | CASSLVGQLDETQYF | TGTGCCAGCAGCTTAGTCGGACAGTTAGACGAGACCCAGTACTTC
. | TRBD1 | TRBJ1-1 | TRBV6-1 | CASSWGQMNTEAFF | TGTGCCAGCAGTTGGGGACAGATGAACACTGAAGCTTTCTTT
. | TRBD1 | TRBJ2-7 | TRBV6-1 | CASSEETGNPYEQYF | TGTGCCAGCAGTGAAGAGACAGGGAACCCCTACGAGCAGTACTTC
. | . | TRBJ2-2 | TRBV6-6 | CASSYGQGGTGELFF | TGTGCCAGCAGTTACGGGCAGGGTGGCACCGGGGAGCTGTTTTTT
. | TRBD2 | TRBJ2-7 | TRBV28 | CASSSPGLAAYEQYF | TGTGCCAGCAGTTCACCGGGACTAGCGGCCTACGAGCAGTACTTC
. | TRBD1 | TRBJ2-1 | TRBV5-1 | CASSLAPGGSDEQFF | TGCGCCAGCAGCTTGGCTCCAGGGGGCTCGGATGAGCAGTTCTTC
. | . | TRBJ2-3 | TRBV7-3 | CASSFGGPTDTQYF | TGTGCCAGCAGCTTCGGGGGGCCCACAGATACGCAGTATTTT
. | TRBD2 | TRBJ2-1 | TRBV19 | CASSRSTSESDEQFF | TGTGCCAGTAGTAGATCGACTAGCGAGTCAGATGAGCAGTTCTTC
. | TRBD2 | TRBJ2-3 | TRBV5-1 | CASSARGGISTDTQYF | TGCGCCAGCAGCGCACGCGGGGGAATTAGCACAGATACGCAGTATTTT
. | . | TRBJ2-5 | TRBV25-1 | CASSGAFRGSETQYF | TGTGCCAGCAGTGGTGCTTTCAGGGGATCAGAGACCCAGTACTTC
. | TRBD2 | TRBJ2-1 | TRBV7-3 | CASSPILSGRGDEQFF | TGTGCCAGCAGCCCAATCCTTAGCGGGAGAGGGGATGAGCAGTTCTTC
. | TRBD1 | TRBJ2-7 | TRBV7-6 | CASSSGQGLLYEQYF | TGTGCCAGCAGCTCCGGACAGGGGTTGTTATACGAGCAGTACTTC
. | . | TRBJ1-5 | TRBV19 | CASTHPGDTNQPQHF | TGTGCCAGTACCCACCCGGGGGACACAAATCAGCCCCAGCATTTT
. | . | TRBJ2-2 | TRBV21-1 | CASSKSLGYSGGAWYTGELFF | TGTGCCAGCAGCAAATCCCTGGGATATAGCGGGGGGGCCTGGTACACCGGGGAGCTGTTTTTT
. | . | TRBJ2-1 | TRBV7-2 | CASSSELSSYNEQFF | TGTGCCAGCAGCTCAGAACTAAGCTCCTACAATGAGCAGTTCTTC
. | . | TRBJ2-5 | TRBV15 | CATSRGQEQETQYF | TGTGCCACCAGCAGAGGGCAGGAACAAGAGACCCAGTACTTC
. | . | TRBJ2-5 | TRBV7-8 | CASSFPPEETQYF | TGTGCCAGCAGTTTTCCCCCAGAAGAGACCCAGTACTTC
. | . | TRBJ2-1 | TRBV27 | CASSSTTDNYNEQFF | TGTGCCAGCAGTTCCACGACGGATAACTACAATGAGCAGTTCTTC
once | . | TRBJ1-5 | TRBV7-9 | CASSPQGAVNQPQHF | TGTGCCAGCAGTCCTCAAGGCGCAGTAAATCAGCCCCAGCATTTT
. | . | TRBJ2-7 | TRBV4-2 | CASSHPTGSSYEQYF | TGTGCCAGCAGCCATCCCACTGGTAGCTCCTACGAGCAGTACTTC
. | TRBD2 | TRBJ2-3 | TRBV27 | CASSPEAGARPDTQYF | TGTGCCAGCAGTCCCGAAGCGGGAGCACGCCCGGATACGCAGTATTTT
. | TRBD1 | TRBJ1-2 | TRBV28 | CASSLTRGGGYTF | TGTGCCAGCAGTTTAACCCGAGGGGGCGGCTACACCTTC
. | . | TRBJ2-1 | TRBV21-1 | CASIGLAGADNEQFF | TGTGCCAGCATCGGACTAGCGGGAGCGGACAATGAGCAGTTCTTC
. | . | TRBJ2-3 | TRBV6-5 | CASSAFDSTDTQYF | TGTGCCAGCAGCGCCTTCGACAGCACAGATACGCAGTATTTT
. | . | TRBJ1-1 | TRBV7-9 | CASSLLGSGGLGNTEAFF | TGTGCCAGCAGCTTATTAGGATCGGGGGGATTAGGGAACACTGAAGCTTTCTTT
. | TRBD1 | TRBJ1-3 | TRBV19 | CASRGQGDTIYF | TGTGCCAGTAGGGGACAGGGAGACACCATATATTTT
. | . | TRBJ1-1 | TRBV11-2 | CASSLRTRMNTEAFF | TGTGCCAGCAGCTTACGGACAAGGATGAACACTGAAGCTTTCTTT
once | TRBD1 | TRBJ1-2 | TRBV9 | CASSVGTVYGYTF | TGTGCCAGCAGCGTTGGGACAGTCTATGGCTACACCTTC
. | . | TRBJ2-1 | TRBV27 | CASSLTIGGGEQFF | TGTGCCAGCAGTTTAACTATCGGGGGCGGTGAGCAGTTCTTC
. | TRBD2 | TRBJ2-3 | TRBV5-4 | CASRASGSTDTQYF | TGTGCCAGCAGAGCTAGCGGTAGCACAGATACGCAGTATTTT
. | . | TRBJ2-3 | TRBV19 | CASSIFGGTDTQYF | TGTGCCAGTAGTATATTTGGGGGAACAGATACGCAGTATTTT
. | TRBD1 | TRBJ1-4 | TRBV4-2 | CASSQVGTGGEKLFF | TGTGCCAGCAGCCAAGTGGGGACAGGTGGAGAAAAACTGTTTTTT